Shown below are 6 T cell receptor beta chains from a single sample sequenced in a study of blood T cell repertoires in COVID-19. Generated by immunoSEQ multiplex PCR, the TCRdb table keeps only in-frame clones and is missing some. The sample records over 50,000 clones, around four fifths being singletons. The specimen was peripheral blood. The receptors here all came from a man in his 70s with acute or convalescent COVID-19.

Note on this clone: Other DNA sequences in this sample translate to the same CDR3. This chain connects TRBV5-1 to TRBJ2-3; 7 bases fit TRBD1. V lost 0 bases and J lost 1; bases outside the gene matches: 2. The CDR3 covers 15 residues. Germline V gene lookup returns CDR1 SGHRS and CDR2 YFSETQ. Written as DNA, the CDR3 is TGCGCCAGCAGCTTGGTTACAGGGGGCACAGATACGCAGTATTTT. Translated: CASSLVTGGTDTQYF.

This sequence joins TRBV6-5 and TRBJ1-4; tentative D call: TRBD1 (5 bases). V shed 2 bases and J shed 0 bases, with 7 bases lying between them. This CDR3 spans 15 amino acids. Germline V gene data show CDR1 as MNHEY and CDR2 as SVGAGI. The CDR3 DNA follows: TGTGCCAGCAGTTACGGAGGGGCAACTAATGAAAAACTGTTTTTT. This sequence encodes CASSYGGATNEKLFF.

J is TRBJ1-4 and V is TRBV2; 11 bases are shared with TRBD1. With 7 bases clipped from V and 3 bases from J, the junction kept 7 bases outside the gene matches. Germline V CDR1 and CDR2: SNHLY, FYNNEI. The CDR3 extends over 16 amino acids. The CDR3 coding sequence is TGTGCCAGCACCCGAGGACAGGGGGCATCTAATGAAAAACTGTTTTTT. Protein: CASTRGQGASNEKLFF.

This chain joins TRBV29-1 and TRBJ2-1; TRBD2 agrees at 12 bases. CDR3 length: 13 amino acids. With V trimmed by 7 bases and J by 6 bases, 4 bases remained unmatched. The germline V gene encodes CDR1 SQVTM and CDR2 ANQGSEA. In nucleotides, the CDR3 is TGCAGCGCACGACTAGCGGGGGTCAATGAGCAGTTCTTC. Protein: CSARLAGVNEQFF.

This chain connects TRBV11-1 to TRBJ2-4; D is possibly TRBD1 (7 bases). Trimming removed 6 bases at V and 9 bases at J, with 15 bases between. Germline CDR1 is SGHAT and CDR2 is FQDESV (reference sequence). The CDR3 covers 13 residues. The CDR3 loop reads CASSLTGEVIQYF. CDR3 in DNA: TGTGCCAGCAGTTTAACAGGGGAGGTCATTCAGTACTTC.

The chain carries TRBV5-1 and TRBJ2-2; D is perhaps TRBD2 (5 bases). V lost 2 bases and J lost 4, with 9 bases in between. This CDR3 contains 14 residues. Germline V CDR1 and CDR2: SGHRS, YFSETQ. The CDR3 spells CASSFEGTTGELFF. The CDR3 DNA sequence: TGCGCCAGCAGCTTTGAGGGAACCACCGGGGAGCTGTTTTTT.